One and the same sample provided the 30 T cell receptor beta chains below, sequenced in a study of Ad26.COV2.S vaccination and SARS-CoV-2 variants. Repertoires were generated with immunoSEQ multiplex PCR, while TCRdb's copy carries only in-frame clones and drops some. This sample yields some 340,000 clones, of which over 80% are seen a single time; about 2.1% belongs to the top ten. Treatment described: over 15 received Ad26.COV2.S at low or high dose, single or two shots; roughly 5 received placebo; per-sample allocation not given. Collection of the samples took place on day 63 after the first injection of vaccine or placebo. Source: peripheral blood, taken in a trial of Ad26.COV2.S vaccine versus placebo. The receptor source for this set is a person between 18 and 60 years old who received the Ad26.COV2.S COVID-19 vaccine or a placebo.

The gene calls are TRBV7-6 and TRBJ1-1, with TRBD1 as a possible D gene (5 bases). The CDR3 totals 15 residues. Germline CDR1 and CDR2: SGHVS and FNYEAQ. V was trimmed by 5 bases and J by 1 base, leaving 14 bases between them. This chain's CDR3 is CASSPWGRQNTEAFF. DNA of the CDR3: TGTGCCAGCAGCCCCTGGGGCAGACAGAACACTGAAGCTTTCTTT.

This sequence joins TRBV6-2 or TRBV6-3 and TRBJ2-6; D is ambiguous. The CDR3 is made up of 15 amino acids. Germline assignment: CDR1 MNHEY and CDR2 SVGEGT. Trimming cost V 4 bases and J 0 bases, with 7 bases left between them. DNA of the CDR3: TGTGCCAGCAGTTCCGCGGACTCTGGGGCCAACGTCCTGACTTTC. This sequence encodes CASSSADSGANVLTF.

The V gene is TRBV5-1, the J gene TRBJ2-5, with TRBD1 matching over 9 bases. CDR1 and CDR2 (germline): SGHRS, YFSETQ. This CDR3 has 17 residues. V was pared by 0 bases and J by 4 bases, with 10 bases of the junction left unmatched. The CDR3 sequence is CASSLVLTGGFAETQYF. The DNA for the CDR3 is TGCGCCAGCAGCTTGGTCCTGACAGGGGGATTCGCAGAGACCCAGTACTTC.

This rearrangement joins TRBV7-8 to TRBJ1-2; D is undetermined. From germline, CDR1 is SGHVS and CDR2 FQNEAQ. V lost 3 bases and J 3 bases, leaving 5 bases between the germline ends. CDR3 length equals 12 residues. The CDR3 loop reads CASSFRDYGYTF. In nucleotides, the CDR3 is TGTGCCAGCAGCTTCCGTGACTATGGCTACACCTTC.

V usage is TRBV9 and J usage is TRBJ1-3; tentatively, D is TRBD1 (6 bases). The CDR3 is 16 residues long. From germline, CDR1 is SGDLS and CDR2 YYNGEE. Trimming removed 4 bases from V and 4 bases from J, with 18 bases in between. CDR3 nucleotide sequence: TGTGCCAGCAGCCGTGGGCAGGGGATGGGAGGAAACACCATATATTTT. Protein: CASSRGQGMGGNTIYF.

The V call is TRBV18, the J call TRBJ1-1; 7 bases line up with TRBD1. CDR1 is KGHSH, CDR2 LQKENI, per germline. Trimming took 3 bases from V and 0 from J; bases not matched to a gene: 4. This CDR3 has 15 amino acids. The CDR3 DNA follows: TGTGCCAGCTCACCGACAGGGAAGGTGAACACTGAAGCTTTCTTT. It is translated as CASSPTGKVNTEAFF.

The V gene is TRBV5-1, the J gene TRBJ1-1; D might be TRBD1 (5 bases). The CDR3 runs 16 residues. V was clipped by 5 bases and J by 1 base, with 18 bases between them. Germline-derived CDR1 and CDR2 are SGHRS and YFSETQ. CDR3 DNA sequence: TGCGCCAGCAGTCTCTCAATGGGGACGCAGAACACTGAAGCTTTCTTT. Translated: CASSLSMGTQNTEAFF.

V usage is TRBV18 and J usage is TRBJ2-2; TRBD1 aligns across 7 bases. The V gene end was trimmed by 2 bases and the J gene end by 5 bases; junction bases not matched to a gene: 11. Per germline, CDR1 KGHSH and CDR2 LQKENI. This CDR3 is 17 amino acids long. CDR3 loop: CASSPLWGQHSTGELFF. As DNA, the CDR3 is TGTGCCAGCTCACCATTATGGGGACAGCATTCGACCGGGGAGCTGTTTTTT.

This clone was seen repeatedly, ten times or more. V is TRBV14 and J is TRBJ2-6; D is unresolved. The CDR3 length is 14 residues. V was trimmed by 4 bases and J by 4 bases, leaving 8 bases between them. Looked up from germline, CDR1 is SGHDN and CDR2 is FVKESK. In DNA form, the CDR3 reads TGTGCCAGCAGCCTAACGAGAGGGGCCAACGTCCTGACTTTC. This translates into CASSLTRGANVLTF.

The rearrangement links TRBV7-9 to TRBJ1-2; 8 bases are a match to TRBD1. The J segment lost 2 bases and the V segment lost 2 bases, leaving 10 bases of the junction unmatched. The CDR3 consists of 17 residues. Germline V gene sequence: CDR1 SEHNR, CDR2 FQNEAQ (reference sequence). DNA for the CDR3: TGTGCCAGCAGCTTAAGTGACAGGGGATTTTGGAACTATGGCTACACCTTC. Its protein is CASSLSDRGFWNYGYTF.

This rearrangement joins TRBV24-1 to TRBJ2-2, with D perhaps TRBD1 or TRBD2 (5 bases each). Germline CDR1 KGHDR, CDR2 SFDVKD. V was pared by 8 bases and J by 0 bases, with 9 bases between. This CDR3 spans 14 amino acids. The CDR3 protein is CATKGDANTGELFF. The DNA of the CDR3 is TGTGCCACCAAAGGGGACGCGAACACCGGGGAGCTGTTTTTT.

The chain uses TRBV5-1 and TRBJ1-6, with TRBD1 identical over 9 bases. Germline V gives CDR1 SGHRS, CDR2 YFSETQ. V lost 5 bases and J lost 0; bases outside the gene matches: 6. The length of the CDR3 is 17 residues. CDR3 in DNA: TGCGCCAGCAGTCCCGGGACAGGGAGCTCCTATAATTCACCCCTCCACTTT. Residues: CASSPGTGSSYNSPLHF.

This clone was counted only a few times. The CDR3, as DNA: TGTGCCAGCAGCGCAGTTAACCTGAACACTGAAGCTTTCTTT. It encodes CASSAVNLNTEAFF. The chain has TRBV9 and TRBJ1-1; D not resolved. Germline V CDR1 and CDR2: SGDLS, YYNGEE. The CDR3 length is 14 residues. V was trimmed by 3 bases and J by 0 bases, leaving 9 bases between them.

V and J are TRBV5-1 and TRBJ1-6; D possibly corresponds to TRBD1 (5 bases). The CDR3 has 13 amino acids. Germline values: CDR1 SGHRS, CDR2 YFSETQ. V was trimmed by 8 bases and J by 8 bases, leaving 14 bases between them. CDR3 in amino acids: CASRPPGDSPLHF. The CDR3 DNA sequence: TGCGCCAGTCGACCCCCGGGGGATTCACCCCTCCACTTT.

Here the CDR3 DNA reads TGTGCCATCAGGCCCGACAGGGGATCCTACGAGCAGTACTTC. It yields the protein CAIRPDRGSYEQYF. The V gene is TRBV10-3, the J gene TRBJ2-7, with 8 nucleotides matching TRBD1. CDR3 length equals 14 residues. CDR1 and CDR2 (germline): ENHRY, SYGVKD. Trimming removed 6 bases from V and 1 base from J; junction bases left unmatched: 5.

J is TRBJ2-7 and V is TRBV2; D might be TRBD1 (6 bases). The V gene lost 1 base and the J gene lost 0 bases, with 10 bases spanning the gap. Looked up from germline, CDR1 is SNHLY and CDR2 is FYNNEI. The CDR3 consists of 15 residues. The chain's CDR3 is CASSEGRGFSYEQYF. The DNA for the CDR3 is TGTGCCAGCAGTGAAGGCAGGGGATTCTCCTACGAGCAGTACTTC. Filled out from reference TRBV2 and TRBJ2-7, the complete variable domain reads EPEVTQTPSHQVTQMGQEVILRCVPISNHLYFYWYRQILGQKVEFLVSFYNNEISEKSEIFDDQFSVERPDGSNFTLKIRSTKLEDSAMYFCASSEGRGFSYEQYFGPGTRLTVT.

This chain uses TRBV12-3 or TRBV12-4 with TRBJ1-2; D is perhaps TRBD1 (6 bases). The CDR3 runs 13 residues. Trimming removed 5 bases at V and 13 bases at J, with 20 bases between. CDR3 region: CASSAGTPLTFTF. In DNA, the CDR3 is TGTGCCAGCAGTGCCGGGACACCGCTCACTTTCACCTTC.

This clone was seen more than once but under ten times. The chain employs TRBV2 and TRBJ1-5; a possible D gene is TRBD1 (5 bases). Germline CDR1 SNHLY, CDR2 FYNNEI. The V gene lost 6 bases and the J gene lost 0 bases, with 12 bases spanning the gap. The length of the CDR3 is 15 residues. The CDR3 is CASSRDGYSNQPQHF. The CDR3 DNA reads TGTGCCAGCAGCCGGGACGGATATAGCAATCAGCCCCAGCATTTT. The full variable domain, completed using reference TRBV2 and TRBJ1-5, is EPEVTQTPSHQVTQMGQEVILRCVPISNHLYFYWYRQILGQKVEFLVSFYNNEISEKSEIFDDQFSVERPDGSNFTLKIRSTKLEDSAMYFCASSRDGYSNQPQHFGDGTRLSIL.

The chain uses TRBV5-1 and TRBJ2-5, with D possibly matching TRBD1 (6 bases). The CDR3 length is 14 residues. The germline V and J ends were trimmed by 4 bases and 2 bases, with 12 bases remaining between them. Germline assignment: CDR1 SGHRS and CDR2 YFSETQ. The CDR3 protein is CASSDVGGQETQYF. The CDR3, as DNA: TGCGCCAGCAGCGACGTAGGGGGACAAGAGACCCAGTACTTC.

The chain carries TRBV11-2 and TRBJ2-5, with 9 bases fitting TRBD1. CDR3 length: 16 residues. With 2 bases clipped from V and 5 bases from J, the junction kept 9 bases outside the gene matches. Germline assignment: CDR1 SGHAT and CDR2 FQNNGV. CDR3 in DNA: TGTGCCAGCAGCTTACCTAACAGGGGGCGAGGGGAGACCCAGTACTTC. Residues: CASSLPNRGRGETQYF.

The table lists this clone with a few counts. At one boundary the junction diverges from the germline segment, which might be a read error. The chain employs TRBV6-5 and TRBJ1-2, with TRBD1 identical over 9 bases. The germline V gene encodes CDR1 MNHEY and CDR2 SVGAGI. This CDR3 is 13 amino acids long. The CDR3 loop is CASSTSRDRATDF. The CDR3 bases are TGTGCCAGCAGTACCTCCCGGGACAGGGCAACCGACTTC.

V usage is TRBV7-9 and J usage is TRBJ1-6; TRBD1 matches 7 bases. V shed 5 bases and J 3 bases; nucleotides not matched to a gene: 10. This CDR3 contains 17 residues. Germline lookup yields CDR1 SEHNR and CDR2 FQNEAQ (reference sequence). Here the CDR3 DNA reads TGTGCCAGCAGCGCCCGAGACAGGGAAGGCTATAATTCACCCCTCCACTTT. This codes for CASSARDREGYNSPLHF.

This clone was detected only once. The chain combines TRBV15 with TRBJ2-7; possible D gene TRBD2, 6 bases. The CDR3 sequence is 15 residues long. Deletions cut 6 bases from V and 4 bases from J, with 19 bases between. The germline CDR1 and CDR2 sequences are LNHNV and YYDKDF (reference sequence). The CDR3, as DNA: TGTGCCACCAGTGACTTCGGGGGAACGATATACGAGCAGTACTTC. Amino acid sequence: CATSDFGGTIYEQYF.

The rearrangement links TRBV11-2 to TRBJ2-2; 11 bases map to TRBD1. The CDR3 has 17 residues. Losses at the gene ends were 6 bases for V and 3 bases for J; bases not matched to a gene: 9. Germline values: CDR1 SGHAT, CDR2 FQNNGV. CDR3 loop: CASSYSSDRGHTGELFF. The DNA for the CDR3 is TGTGCCAGCAGTTACTCTTCGGACAGGGGGCACACCGGGGAGCTGTTTTTT.

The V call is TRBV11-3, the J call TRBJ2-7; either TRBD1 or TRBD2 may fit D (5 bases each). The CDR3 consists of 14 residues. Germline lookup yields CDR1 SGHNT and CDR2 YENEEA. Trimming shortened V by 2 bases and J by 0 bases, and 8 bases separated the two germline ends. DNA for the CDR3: TGTGCCAGCAGCTTAACGGGGCACTCCTACGAGCAGTACTTC. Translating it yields CASSLTGHSYEQYF.

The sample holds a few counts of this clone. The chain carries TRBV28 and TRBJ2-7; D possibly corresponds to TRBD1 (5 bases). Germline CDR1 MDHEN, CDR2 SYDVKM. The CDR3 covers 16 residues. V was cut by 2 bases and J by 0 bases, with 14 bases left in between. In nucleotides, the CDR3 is TGTGCCAGCAGTTTAAATCTACAGGTTAGCTCCTACGAGCAGTACTTC. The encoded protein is CASSLNLQVSSYEQYF.

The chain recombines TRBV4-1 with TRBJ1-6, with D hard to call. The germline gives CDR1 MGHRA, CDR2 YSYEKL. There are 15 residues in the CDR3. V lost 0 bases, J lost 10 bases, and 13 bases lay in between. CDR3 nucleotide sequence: TGCGCCAGCAGCCAAGATAACACGGTTGGATCACCCCTCCACTTT. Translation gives CASSQDNTVGSPLHF.

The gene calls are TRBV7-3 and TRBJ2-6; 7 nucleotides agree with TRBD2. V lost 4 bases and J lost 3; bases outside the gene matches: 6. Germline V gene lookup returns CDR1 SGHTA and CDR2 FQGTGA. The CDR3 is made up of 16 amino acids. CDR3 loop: CASSYPGGDGANVLTF. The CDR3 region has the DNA TGTGCCAGCAGCTACCCGGGGGGAGATGGGGCCAACGTCCTGACTTTC.

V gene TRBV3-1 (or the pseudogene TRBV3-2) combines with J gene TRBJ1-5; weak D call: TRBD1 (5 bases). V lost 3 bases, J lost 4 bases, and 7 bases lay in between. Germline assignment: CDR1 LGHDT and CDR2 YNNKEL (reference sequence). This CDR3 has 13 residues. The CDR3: CASSQQGNQPQHF. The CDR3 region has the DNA TGTGCCAGCAGCCAGCAGGGTAATCAGCCCCAGCATTTT.

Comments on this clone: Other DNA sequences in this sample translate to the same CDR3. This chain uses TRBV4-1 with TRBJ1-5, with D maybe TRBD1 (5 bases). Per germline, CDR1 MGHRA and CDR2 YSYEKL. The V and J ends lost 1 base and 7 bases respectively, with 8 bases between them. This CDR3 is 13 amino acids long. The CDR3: CASSQGTGQPQHF. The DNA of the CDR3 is TGCGCCAGCAGCCAAGGCACAGGCCAGCCCCAGCATTTT.